This T cell receptor (beta chain) was obtained from a study of Ad26.COV2.S vaccination and SARS-CoV-2 variants. Across the whole study: The study gave Ad26.COV2.S intramuscularly, once or twice 56 days apart.

As for treatment: around 19 received Ad26.COV2.S at low or high dose, single or two shots; 5 received placebo; per-sample allocation not given. Vaccine and placebo recipients were sampled on day 63 after the first injection. V was pared by 3 bases and J by 6 bases, with 14 bases between. Looked up from germline, CDR1 is KGHSH and CDR2 is LQKENI. The CDR3 runs to 15 residues. This table comes from immunoSEQ multiplex PCR, and its TCRdb copy is limited to in-frame clones, with some not included. Of some 500,000 clones in the sample, 80% to 90% were seen once. V gene TRBV18 combines with J gene TRBJ1-4; possible D gene TRBD1, 5 bases. This receptor was taken from a person aged 18-65 years who received the Ad26.COV2.S COVID-19 vaccine or a placebo. The source material was peripheral blood, sampled in a trial of Ad26.COV2.S vaccine versus placebo. CDR3 region: CASSPLGTEDEKLFF. CDR3 nucleotide sequence: TGTGCCAGCTCACCCCTAGGGACGGAAGATGAAAAACTGTTTTTT.